This TCR beta chain was identified in a study of blood T cell repertoires in COVID-19. Germline V gives CDR1 LGHNA, CDR2 YSLEER. Trimming stripped 0 bases from V and 1 base from J, with 15 bases between. The CDR3 spans 17 residues. Only a few counts were recorded for this clone. In the authors' workflow: Amplifying reference gene primers gave estimates of nucleated cell counts. Libraries were prepared by immunoSEQ multiplex PCR; TCRdb keeps only in-frame clonotypes and omits some of them. V, J and clone size reflect that table, while D and trimming were determined from the DNA. The sample yields around 150,000 clones, under 80% seen once.

The sequence was collected from a man between 65 and 79 years old with acute or convalescent COVID-19. The sequenced sample consisted of peripheral blood. The V call is TRBV4-3, the J call TRBJ2-5, with a weak D call TRBD2 (6 bases). CDR3 coding DNA: TGCGCCAGCAGCCAAGATCGGGCAGGGAGGCTCCAAGAGACCCAGTACTTC. Translation gives CASSQDRAGRLQETQYF.